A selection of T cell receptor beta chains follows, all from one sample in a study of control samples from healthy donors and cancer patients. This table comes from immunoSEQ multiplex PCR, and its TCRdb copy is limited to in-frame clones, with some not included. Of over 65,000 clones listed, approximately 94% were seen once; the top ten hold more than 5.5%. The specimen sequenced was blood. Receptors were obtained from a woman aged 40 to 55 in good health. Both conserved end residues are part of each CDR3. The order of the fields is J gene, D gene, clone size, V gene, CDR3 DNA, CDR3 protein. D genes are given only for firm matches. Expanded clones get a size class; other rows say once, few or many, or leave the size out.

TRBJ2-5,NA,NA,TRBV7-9,TGTGCCAGCAGCTTCAGAGGGGCGGAGACCCAGTACTTC,CASSFRGAETQYF
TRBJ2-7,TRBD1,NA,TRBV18,TGTGCCAGCTCCCGACAGGGGGTAAGTGAGCAGTACTTC,CASSRQGVSEQYF
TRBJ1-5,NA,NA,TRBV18,TGTGCCAGCTCACCTCCAGGGGAGCGTCAGCCCCAGCATTTT,CASSPPGERQPQHF
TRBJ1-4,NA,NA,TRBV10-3,TGTGCCATCAGTGGGACTGCGAGCGAAAAACTGTTTTTT,CAISGTASEKLFF
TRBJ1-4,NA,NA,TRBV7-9,TGTGCCAGCAGCTTTTCGTCTGAAAAACTGTTTTTT,CASSFSSEKLFF
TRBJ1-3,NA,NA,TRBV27,TGTGCCAGCAGTTTATATGTCAGGGGCAACTCTGGAAACACCATATATTTT,CASSLYVRGNSGNTIYF
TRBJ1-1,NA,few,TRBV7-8,TGTGCCAGCAGTCGCTGGGTAATGAGCACTGAAGCTTTCTTT,CASSRWVMSTEAFF
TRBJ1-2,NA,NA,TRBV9,TGTGCCAGCAGCGGAGATTGGACCGATGGCTACACCTTC,CASSGDWTDGYTF
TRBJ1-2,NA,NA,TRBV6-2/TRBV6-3,TGTGCCAGCAGTTTCTTAAACTATGGCTACACCTTC,CASSFLNYGYTF
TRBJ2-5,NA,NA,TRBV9,TGTGCCAGCAGCGCATACGAAAGTACGCAAGAGACCCAGTACTTC,CASSAYESTQETQYF
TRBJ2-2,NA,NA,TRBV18,TGTGCCAGCTCACCAACCGGGACACCGAACACCGGGGAGCTGTTTTTT,CASSPTGTPNTGELFF
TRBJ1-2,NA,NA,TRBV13,TGTGCCAGCAGCTTAAGCTACCCGACAGGAAGATATGGCTACACCTTC,CASSLSYPTGRYGYTF
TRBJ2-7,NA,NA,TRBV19,TGTGCCAGTAGTAGGGCAGGGAGTGTCGAGCAGTACTTC,CASSRAGSVEQYF
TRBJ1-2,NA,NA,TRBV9,TGTGCCAGCAGCCAAGTTGGGGTCTATGGCTACACCTTC,CASSQVGVYGYTF
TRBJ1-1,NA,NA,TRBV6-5,TGTGCCAGCAGTTACCCGGGGCTCACTGAAGCTTTCTTT,CASSYPGLTEAFF
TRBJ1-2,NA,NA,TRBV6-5,TGTGCCAGCAGAATGTCCGGGAATGTAGGCTACACCTTC,CASRMSGNVGYTF
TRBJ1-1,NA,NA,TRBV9,TGTGCCAGCAGCGTATACGGAAACACTGAAGCTTTCTTT,CASSVYGNTEAFF
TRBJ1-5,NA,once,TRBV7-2,TGTGCCAGCAGCTTAGCGGGGGGGGGTAACAATCAGCCCCAGCATTTT,CASSLAGGGNNQPQHF
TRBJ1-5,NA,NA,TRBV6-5,TGTGCCAGCAGCAAGTTCTCCACTCGGGATCAGCCCCAGCATTTT,CASSKFSTRDQPQHF
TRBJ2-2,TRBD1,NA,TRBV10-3,TGTGCCATCAGTGAGTCCGCCCCGGGACAGGGTATGATCGGGGAGCTGTTTTTT,CAISESAPGQGMIGELFF
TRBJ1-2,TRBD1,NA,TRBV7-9,TGTGCCAGCAGCCCACAACAGGGGGCGATCGGCTACACCTTC,CASSPQQGAIGYTF
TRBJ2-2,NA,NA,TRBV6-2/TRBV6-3,TGTGCCAGCAGTTACCCCTCCCGGGAGCTGTTTTTT,CASSYPSRELFF
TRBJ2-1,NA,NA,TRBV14,TGTGCCAGCAGCCAAGTGTTTACAGGGCAGTTGTTTACCGTCGGTTGGGATGAGCAGTTCTTC,CASSQVFTGQLFTVGWDEQFF
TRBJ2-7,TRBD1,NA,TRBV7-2,TGTGCCAGCAGCTCATGGGGGCCAGGGACAGGTATTTCCGAGCAGTACTTC,CASSSWGPGTGISEQYF
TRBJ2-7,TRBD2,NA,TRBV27,TGTGCCAGCAGTGAGGGACTAGCGGGAGCCCACGAGCAGTACTTC,CASSEGLAGAHEQYF
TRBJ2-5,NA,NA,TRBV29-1,TGCAGCGTTGATTTGGCGGAGGGGGCAGGTGAGACCCAGTACTTC,CSVDLAEGAGETQYF
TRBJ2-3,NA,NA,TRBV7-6,TGTGCCAGCAGCCCGGGAGCTCCATCCACAGATACGCAGTATTTT,CASSPGAPSTDTQYF
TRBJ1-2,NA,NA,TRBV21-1,TGTGCCAGCAGCCCCAAGCATCAAGAAGGCTACACCTTC,CASSPKHQEGYTF
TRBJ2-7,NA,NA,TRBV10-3,TGTGCCATCAGTGAGTCGTTAACAGGCGAGCAGTACTTC,CAISESLTGEQYF
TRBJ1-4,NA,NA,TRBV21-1,TGTGCCAGCAGCACGACAGCGTCTAATGAAAAACTGTTTTTT,CASSTTASNEKLFF
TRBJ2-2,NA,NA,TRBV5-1,TGCGCCAGCAGTCAAAACGCCCCCTTACAGGCCGGGGAGCTGTTTTTT,CASSQNAPLQAGELFF
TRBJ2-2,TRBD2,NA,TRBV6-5,TGTGCCAGCACTACGGGCGGGGGGCACACCGGGGAGCTGTTTTTT,CASTTGGGHTGELFF
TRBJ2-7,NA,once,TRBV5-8,TGTGCCAGCAGCTTTCGGGGTCCAGGGAACGAGCAGTACTTC,CASSFRGPGNEQYF
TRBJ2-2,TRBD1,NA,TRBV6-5,TGTGCCAGCAGTTCGACAGGGATTAGAGGGGAGCTGTTTTTT,CASSSTGIRGELFF
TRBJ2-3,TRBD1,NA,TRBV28,TGTGCCAGCAGTTTTCTGACAGGGGGATACGGGGGGCCCGTCGATACGCAGTATTTT,CASSFLTGGYGGPVDTQYF
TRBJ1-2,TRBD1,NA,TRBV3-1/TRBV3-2,TGTGCCAGCGGGGACAGTGGCTATGGCTACACCTTC,CASGDSGYGYTF
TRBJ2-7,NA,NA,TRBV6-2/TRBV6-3,TGTGCCAGCAGCCCGCAAGGGTACGAGCAGTACTTC,CASSPQGYEQYF
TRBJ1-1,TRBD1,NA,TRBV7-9,TGTGCCAGCAGTTCACAGGGGATTCTGAACACTGAAGCTTTCTTT,CASSSQGILNTEAFF
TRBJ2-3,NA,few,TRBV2,TGTGCCAGCAGTGAGGGGGTTTACCCAGATACGCAGTATTTT,CASSEGVYPDTQYF
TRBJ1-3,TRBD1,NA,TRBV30,TGTGCCTGGTACAGGGGGTCTGGAAACACCATATATTTT,CAWYRGSGNTIYF
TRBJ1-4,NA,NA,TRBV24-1,TGTGCCACCCCCCGCTCAACTAATGAAAAACTGTTTTTT,CATPRSTNEKLFF
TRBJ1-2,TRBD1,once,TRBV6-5,TGTGCCAGCAGTTACTTTCAGGGGGCGGTGGATGGCTACACCTTC,CASSYFQGAVDGYTF
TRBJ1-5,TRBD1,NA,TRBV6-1,TGTGCCAGCAGTGAAGGACAGGGCGGGAAGCCCCAGCATTTT,CASSEGQGGKPQHF
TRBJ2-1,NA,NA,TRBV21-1,TGTGCCAGCAGACCCGAGCAGTTCTTC,CASRPEQFF
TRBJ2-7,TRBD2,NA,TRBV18,TGTGCCAGCTCAGGACGACTAGCGGGAGGAAGCTCCTACGAGCAGTACTTC,CASSGRLAGGSSYEQYF
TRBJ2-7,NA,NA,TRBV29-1,TGCAGCGTGGACGGAGGGACTCTCTACGAGCAGTACTTC,CSVDGGTLYEQYF
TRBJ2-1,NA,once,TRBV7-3,TGTGCCAGCAGCCCCCAAGGGCCCTACAATGAGCAGTTCTTC,CASSPQGPYNEQFF
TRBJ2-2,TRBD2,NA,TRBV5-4,TGTGCCAGCAGTTCGGGGGGAGGCACCGGGGAGCTGTTTTTT,CASSSGGGTGELFF
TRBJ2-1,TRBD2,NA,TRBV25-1,TGTGCCAGCAGTCGTCTTGGCGGGAGCTCCTACAATGAGCAGTTCTTC,CASSRLGGSSYNEQFF
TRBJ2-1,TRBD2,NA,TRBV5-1,TGCGCCAGCAGCTGGGGGACTAGCGGGAGTTGGGATGAGCAGTTCTTC,CASSWGTSGSWDEQFF
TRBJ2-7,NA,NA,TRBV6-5,TGTGCCAGCAGGCCCATCGGACGGGCCTACGAGCAGTACTTC,CASRPIGRAYEQYF
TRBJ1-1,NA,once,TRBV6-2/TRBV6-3,TGTGCCAGCAGTTACTCGATGAGTGAAGCTTTCTTT,CASSYSMSEAFF
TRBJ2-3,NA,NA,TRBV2,TGTGCCAGCAGTGATGATGATACGCAGTATTTT,CASSDDDTQYF
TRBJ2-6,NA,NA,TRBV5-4,TGTGCCAGCAGCCCCCCGCTGGGGGCTGGGGCCAACGTCCTGACTTTC,CASSPPLGAGANVLTF
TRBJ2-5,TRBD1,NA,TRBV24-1,TGTGCCACCAGTGATTTGGGGGGACAGAAGGAGACCCAGTACTTC,CATSDLGGQKETQYF